These T cell receptor beta chains were read from a single sample in a study of OX40 agonist ivuxolimab in advanced cancers. Generated by immunoSEQ multiplex PCR, the TCRdb table keeps only in-frame clones and is missing some. The table includes some 45,000 clones, 82% detected once. Here the sequenced sample was CD4+ or CD8+ T cells sorted from blood, taken in a trial of the OX40 agonist ivuxolimab. Receptor source: an adult with an advanced solid tumor such as melanoma, head and neck, liver or kidney cancer. CDR3s include the opening cysteine and the closing phenylalanine or tryptophan. A D gene is named only where the DNA matches it firmly. Clone sizes are given selectively: once, few, many, or a class where the clone is expanded.

13	NA	TRBV9	TRBJ2-2	NA	TGTGCCAGCAGCGTACTTTTGACCGGGGAGCTGTTTTTT	CASSVLLTGELFF
16	NA	TRBV4-1	TRBJ1-2	NA	TGCGCCAGCAGCCAAGAAGATGGGGACCGAAACTATGGCTACACCTTC	CASSQEDGDRNYGYTF
11	NA	TRBV28	TRBJ2-5	NA	TGTGCCAGCAGTCCCAGAGAGGCCCAGTACTTC	CASSPREAQYF
15	NA	TRBV18	TRBJ1-2	NA	TGTGCCAGCTCACCACCATCGCCCGCAACCTATGGCTACACCTTC	CASSPPSPATYGYTF
15	NA	TRBV19	TRBJ2-7	NA	TGTGCCAGTAGTGCCCAGGGAAGGAGCTCCTACGAGCAGTACTTC	CASSAQGRSSYEQYF
14	TRBD1	TRBV30	TRBJ2-3	NA	TGTGCCTGGAGTTTGACAGGGGGCACAGATACGCAGTATTTT	CAWSLTGGTDTQYF
13	NA	TRBV7-7	TRBJ1-4	NA	TGTGCTAGCAGCTTAGGGCGGGATGAAAAACTGTTTTTT	CASSLGRDEKLFF
14	TRBD1	TRBV7-9	TRBJ2-3	NA	TGTGCCAGCAGCACTACAGGGGCGGCAGATACGCAGTATTTT	CASSTTGAADTQYF
14	TRBD2	TRBV29-1	TRBJ2-3	once	TGCAGCGTAGTGACCGGGGGGACCGCAGATACGCAGTATTTT	CSVVTGGTADTQYF
17	NA	TRBV19	TRBJ1-5	NA	TGTGCCAGTAGTATCCGAGTCGTGGGGGGCGGGAATCAGCCCCAGCATTTT	CASSIRVVGGGNQPQHF
14	NA	TRBV27	TRBJ2-5	NA	TGTGCCAGCAGCCGCAGCATCCTCCAAGAGACCCAGTACTTC	CASSRSILQETQYF
13	NA	TRBV4-1	TRBJ2-7	NA	TGCGCCAGCAGCCAAGTCGGCTCCCGGAGGCAGTACTTC	CASSQVGSRRQYF
17	NA	TRBV28	TRBJ2-7	NA	TGTGCCAGCAGTTTAGCTCTAGCTGTAACCATTCTACGAGAGCAGTACTTC	CASSLALAVTILREQYF
15	NA	TRBV7-8	TRBJ2-3	once	TGTGCCAGCAGCTTAGTACTTTTAGGGGCCGATACGCAGTATTTT	CASSLVLLGADTQYF
14	NA	TRBV9	TRBJ2-7	NA	TGTGCCAGCAGCGTAGGATCGCAGGGCTACGAGCAGTACTTC	CASSVGSQGYEQYF
18	NA	TRBV7-8	TRBJ2-3	NA	TGTGCCAGCAGACTACTCAACATGGGAGCGGGTGGGGAGGATACGCAGTATTTT	CASRLLNMGAGGEDTQYF
15	TRBD1	TRBV5-1	TRBJ2-7	NA	TGCGCCAGCATGGACTCGGACAGGGCGTTGTACGAGCAGTACTTC	CASMDSDRALYEQYF
14	TRBD1	TRBV4-3	TRBJ2-2	NA	TGCGCCAGCAGCCACGGGACAGTCACCGGGGAGCTGTTTTTT	CASSHGTVTGELFF
15	NA	TRBV28	TRBJ1-5	NA	TGTGCCAGCAGTCCAGGACAGTACCGCAATCAGCCCCAGCATTTT	CASSPGQYRNQPQHF
12	NA	TRBV7-9	TRBJ2-7	few	TGTGCCAGCAGCTCGCCCTTGGGCGAGCAGTACTTC	CASSSPLGEQYF
14	NA	TRBV5-4	TRBJ1-5	NA	TGTGCCAGCAGCCATGACAGTCGCAATCAGCCCCAGCATTTT	CASSHDSRNQPQHF
14	NA	TRBV9	TRBJ1-4	NA	TGTGCCAGCAGCCAAGACAGCAGGAATGAAAAACTGTTTTTT	CASSQDSRNEKLFF
16	TRBD1	TRBV11-2	TRBJ1-5	few	TGTGCCAGCAGAAAAAGAGTGACAGGGAGCAATCAGCCCCAGCATTTT	CASRKRVTGSNQPQHF
14	NA	TRBV5-1	TRBJ2-7	NA	TGCGCCAGCAGCTTGGGACCCGGAGGCTACGAGCAGTACTTC	CASSLGPGGYEQYF
12	NA	TRBV28	TRBJ1-2	NA	TGTGCCAGCACCTCCTCCACCTATGGCTACACCTTC	CASTSSTYGYTF
20	TRBD1	TRBV27	TRBJ2-7	NA	TGTGCCAGCAGTTTATCGATAAGGCCGGGACAGGGTTATGGCTCCTACGAGCAGTACTTC	CASSLSIRPGQGYGSYEQYF
15	TRBD1	TRBV27	TRBJ2-2	NA	TGTGCCAGCAGTTCGGGACAGGTGAACACCGGGGAGCTGTTTTTT	CASSSGQVNTGELFF
15	NA	TRBV5-4	TRBJ1-6	NA	TGTGCCAGCAGCTTCGGGGGTGGTCTGGAATCACCCCTCCACTTT	CASSFGGGLESPLHF
13	TRBD2	TRBV28	TRBJ2-7	NA	TGTGCCAGCACTGCGGGAGGCGGTTACGAGCAGTACTTC	CASTAGGGYEQYF
13	TRBD1	TRBV7-8	TRBJ1-4	NA	TGTGCCAGCAGCTTCGGGACAGATGAAAAACTGTTTTTT	CASSFGTDEKLFF
16	NA	TRBV28	TRBJ1-5	NA	TGTGCCAGCAGTTTACAACAGGGTACCGGCAATCAGCCCCAGCATTTT	CASSLQQGTGNQPQHF
15	NA	TRBV7-2	TRBJ1-2	NA	TGTGCCAGCAGCTTAGTTAGTTTTATTAACTATGGCTACACCTTC	CASSLVSFINYGYTF
14	NA	TRBV28	TRBJ1-1	NA	TGTGCCAGCAGTTCAGGCGGTGTGGGGGGTGAAGCTTTCTTT	CASSSGGVGGEAFF
15	NA	TRBV6-5	TRBJ1-1	NA	TGTGCCAGCAGTTACGTAGACAGGAGGAACACTGAAGCTTTCTTT	CASSYVDRRNTEAFF
12	NA	TRBV7-6	TRBJ2-5	NA	TGTGCCAGCAGCTTAGCGCGGGAGACCCAGTACTTC	CASSLARETQYF
15	NA	TRBV9	TRBJ2-7	NA	TGTGCCAGCAGCGTAGAGGGAGCCTCTTTATACGAGCAGTACTTC	CASSVEGASLYEQYF
14	NA	TRBV29-1	TRBJ2-1	NA	TGCAGCGTCCAAGTCGGAAGACAGTACAATGAGCAGTTCTTC	CSVQVGRQYNEQFF
14	NA	TRBV7-1	TRBJ2-7	once	TGTGCCAGCAGCAAACAGGGTGGAGGGTACGAGCAGTACTTC	CASSKQGGGYEQYF
13	NA	TRBV2	TRBJ2-5	NA	TGTGCCAGCAGTGATGGCAGGGAAGAGACCCAGTACTTC	CASSDGREETQYF
14	NA	TRBV18	TRBJ2-1	NA	TGTGCCAGCTCACAGACAGGGAGGTACAATGAGCAGTTCTTC	CASSQTGRYNEQFF
15	NA	TRBV7-2	TRBJ2-5	NA	TGTGCCAGCAGCTCGGACTGGAGTGGGCAAGAGACCCAGTACTTC	CASSSDWSGQETQYF
13	NA	TRBV27	TRBJ1-2	NA	TGTGCCAGCAGTTTTCGGGGAGGAGAGGGCTACACCTTC	CASSFRGGEGYTF
14	NA	TRBV19	TRBJ1-1	NA	TGTGCCAGTAGTTCTACAGGACGGAACACTGAAGCTTTCTTT	CASSSTGRNTEAFF
14	TRBD1	TRBV28	TRBJ2-7	NA	TGTGCCAGCAGGACAGGGGGCGCAGGGTACGAGCAGTACTTC	CASRTGGAGYEQYF
16	NA	TRBV7-9	TRBJ1-6	NA	TGTGCCAGCACCCTAGCCGGGACGGGCGCTGGTTCACCCCTCCACTTT	CASTLAGTGAGSPLHF
13	NA	TRBV2	TRBJ2-7	NA	TGTGCCAGCAGCGTCCTATTCCATTACGAGCAGTACTTC	CASSVLFHYEQYF